One and the same sample provided the 25 T cell receptor beta chains below, sequenced in a study of neoadjuvant anti-PD-1 for oral cavity cancer. Measured with immunoSEQ multiplex PCR; TCRdb has only the in-frame clones, and not every one. The sample carries some 14,000 clones, over 60% recorded once. Time point specified: after neoadjuvant nivolumab, at surgical resection. The sample consisted of PBMCs, taken after nivolumab (anti-PD-1) treatment. These TCRs come from a person between 35 and 79 years old with oral cavity squamous cell carcinoma.

The chain recombines TRBV30 with TRBJ1-5, with D perhaps TRBD1 (6 bases). This CDR3 is built from 15 residues. The germline gives CDR1 GTSNPN, CDR2 SVGIG (reference sequence). V lost 5 bases, J lost 0 bases, and 14 bases lay in between. CDR3 nucleotide sequence: TGTGCCTGGGGGACATCAACCCATAGCAATCAGCCCCAGCATTTT. This gives the protein CAWGTSTHSNQPQHF.

The rearrangement joins TRBV5-4 to TRBJ2-7; 10 positions match TRBD1. V lost 2 bases, J lost 0 bases, and 14 bases stayed unmatched. Looked up from germline, CDR1 is SGHNT and CDR2 is YYREEE (reference sequence). CDR3 length equals 19 residues. CDR3 sequence: CASSFVGTGVVKTSYEQYF. CDR3 coding DNA: TGTGCCAGCAGCTTCGTCGGGACAGGGGTCGTAAAAACCTCCTACGAGCAGTACTTC.

This chain uses TRBV13 with TRBJ2-3; 9 bases are a match to TRBD2. Germline-derived CDR1 and CDR2 are PRHDT and FYEKMQ (reference sequence). Trimming at V came to 3 bases and at J to 3 bases, leaving 4 bases not matched to a gene. CDR3 length: 15 residues. The CDR3 protein is CASSLVAGGTDTQYF. The CDR3 DNA sequence: TGTGCCAGCAGCTTGGTTGCGGGAGGGACAGATACGCAGTATTTT.

V is TRBV19 and J is TRBJ2-7, with 14 nucleotides matching TRBD2. The CDR3 is 16 amino acids. V was pared by 9 bases and J by 4 bases, with 11 bases of the junction left unmatched. From germline, CDR1 is LNHDA and CDR2 SQIVND (reference sequence). Here the CDR3 DNA reads TGTGCCAGGGGGGGGAGGACTAGCGGGAGGCAATACGAGCAGTACTTC. Its translation: CARGGRTSGRQYEQYF.

The chain joins TRBV9 to TRBJ2-2, with D tentatively TRBD1 (5 bases). The germline gives CDR1 SGDLS, CDR2 YYNGEE. V was clipped by 4 bases and J by 0 bases, with 19 bases between them. The CDR3 contains 18 residues. CDR3 sequence (DNA): TGTGCCAGCAGCCCCTCCTCTCCGTGGGGCCCGAACACCGGGGAGCTGTTTTTT. Residues: CASSPSSPWGPNTGELFF.

J is TRBJ2-1 and V is TRBV29-1, with 8 nucleotides matching TRBD1. Germline values: CDR1 SQVTM, CDR2 ANQGSEA. V shed 5 bases, J shed 6 bases, and the junction held 6 bases outside the gene matches. The CDR3 loop spans 13 amino acids. CDR3 protein: CSVLQGAPNEQFF. The CDR3 DNA follows: TGCAGCGTTTTGCAGGGGGCGCCCAATGAGCAGTTCTTC.

V usage is TRBV4-1 and J usage is TRBJ2-1; unclear D gene. The V and J ends lost 1 base and 9 bases respectively, with 7 bases between them. This CDR3 spans 12 amino acids. Germline loops: CDR1 MGHRA, CDR2 YSYEKL. CDR3 sequence: CASSQALGEQFF. For the CDR3, the DNA is TGCGCCAGCAGCCAAGCATTAGGTGAGCAGTTCTTC.

This rearrangement joins TRBV4-1 to TRBJ2-5, with D possibly matching TRBD1 (6 bases). Germline assignment: CDR1 MGHRA and CDR2 YSYEKL. Trimming stripped 4 bases from V and 1 base from J, with 10 bases between. The CDR3 has 14 residues. DNA for the CDR3: TGCGCCAGCAGCCCCGCGGACAGCCAAGAGACCCAGTACTTC. It yields the protein CASSPADSQETQYF.

V is TRBV5-1 and J is TRBJ2-3, with 7 bases that match TRBD2. Germline CDR1 is SGHRS and CDR2 is YFSETQ. Trimming took 0 bases from V and 2 from J; bases not matched to a gene: 3. The CDR3 totals 15 residues. CDR3 DNA sequence: TGCGCCAGCAGCTTGGAGGGGAGGGACACAGATACGCAGTATTTT. It codes for CASSLEGRDTDTQYF.

This clone was detected only a few times. The chain carries TRBV6-1 and TRBJ2-3; D uncertain. The V end was cut by 6 bases, the J end by 7 bases, with 8 bases between. Per the germline V gene, CDR1 is MNHNS and CDR2 is SASEGT. The CDR3 runs to 11 residues. The CDR3 region has the DNA TGTGCCAGCAGGGTGGGGAATACGCAGTATTTT. Its protein is CASRVGNTQYF.

V usage is TRBV19 and J usage is TRBJ2-1; 8 nucleotides match TRBD2. Germline CDR1 LNHDA, CDR2 SQIVND (reference sequence). This CDR3 is 18 amino acids long. Unmatched junction bases numbered 17, after V lost 10 bases and J lost 0 bases. CDR3: CATNTGLGVSNSYNEQFF. As DNA, the CDR3 is TGTGCCACGAATACGGGACTAGGCGTTAGTAACTCCTACAATGAGCAGTTCTTC.

The chain carries TRBV7-9 and TRBJ1-2, with a tentative D call TRBD1 (6 bases). This CDR3 contains 12 residues. V dropped 0 bases and J dropped 11 bases, with 10 bases sitting between them. Looked up from germline, CDR1 is SEHNR and CDR2 is FQNEAQ (reference sequence). The CDR3 nucleotides read TGTGCCAGCAGCTTAGCGGAAGGGACATACACCTTC. Translated: CASSLAEGTYTF.

J is TRBJ1-3 and V is TRBV2, with D tentatively TRBD1 (5 bases). Germline CDR1 and CDR2: SNHLY and FYNNEI. This CDR3 is built from 13 residues. Trimming cost V 8 bases and J 2 bases, with 10 bases left between them. The CDR3 DNA reads as TGTGCCAGCGGGGGAGAAGCTGGAAACACCATATATTTT. It is translated as CASGGEAGNTIYF. Full variable domain (remainder filled in from reference TRBV2 and TRBJ1-3): EPEVTQTPSHQVTQMGQEVILRCVPISNHLYFYWYRQILGQKVEFLVSFYNNEISEKSEIFDDQFSVERPDGSNFTLKIRSTKLEDSAMYFCASGGEAGNTIYFGEGSWLTVV.

The V call is TRBV19, the J call TRBJ1-5; D gene ambiguous. Trimming shortened V by 3 bases and J by 5 bases, and 14 bases separated the two germline ends. The germline V gene encodes CDR1 LNHDA and CDR2 SQIVND (reference sequence). This CDR3 has 15 amino acids. The CDR3 nucleotides are TGTGCCAGTAGTATTTACTCTGACACTTATCAGCCCCAGCATTTT. Translating gives CASSIYSDTYQPQHF.

The chain has TRBV6-5 and TRBJ1-1; D is ambiguous. Germline CDR1 reads MNHEY; CDR2 reads SVGAGI. V gave up 5 bases and J gave up 0 bases, with 10 bases separating them. CDR3 length equals 14 residues. CDR3 protein: CASSDRAVNTEAFF. CDR3 in DNA: TGTGCCAGCAGTGACCGGGCGGTGAACACTGAAGCTTTCTTT.

V usage is TRBV7-9 and J usage is TRBJ1-4; TRBD1 agrees at 11 bases. Germline trimming cut 5 bases from V and 7 bases from J; bases unmatched to any gene: 6. The CDR3 loop spans 15 amino acids. The V gene's germline CDR1 is SEHNR and CDR2 FQNEAQ (reference sequence). The CDR3 loop is CASSGSGQGVEKLFF. The CDR3 DNA sequence: TGTGCCAGCAGCGGTTCGGGACAGGGGGTTGAAAAACTGTTTTTT.

The chain joins TRBV30 to TRBJ2-1; a possible D gene is TRBD1 (6 bases). Trimming took 0 bases from V and 7 from J, leaving 7 bases between them. The CDR3 is 12 amino acids. The germline CDR1 and CDR2 sequences are GTSNPN and SVGIG (reference sequence). The CDR3 nucleotides read TGTGCCTGGAGTGTAAGGGGGAATGAGCAGTTCTTC. It is translated as CAWSVRGNEQFF.

The rearrangement uses TRBV6-4 and TRBJ2-1, with TRBD2 matching over 12 bases. Germline CDR1 MRHNA, CDR2 SNTAGT. CDR3 length: 15 amino acids. J lost 6 bases, V lost 0 bases, and 0 bases had no gene match. As DNA, the CDR3 is TGTGCCAGCAGTGACTCGACTAGCGGGAGCAATGAGCAGTTCTTC. Its protein is CASSDSTSGSNEQFF.

The gene calls are TRBV30 and TRBJ1-3; D perhaps matches TRBD1 (5 bases). The CDR3 extends over 14 amino acids. Germline CDR1 GTSNPN, CDR2 SVGIG (reference sequence). The ends were cut back, 3 bases at V and 0 bases at J, with 9 bases in the middle. The chain's CDR3 is CAWRAGFSGNTIYF. The CDR3 region has the DNA TGTGCCTGGAGGGCAGGGTTCTCTGGAAACACCATATATTTT.

The rearrangement joins TRBV14 to TRBJ2-7; the D gene is possibly TRBD1 (6 bases). Trimming shortened V by 4 bases and J by 8 bases, and 12 bases separated the two germline ends. This CDR3 contains 12 residues. Per germline, CDR1 SGHDN and CDR2 FVKESK. The CDR3 reads CASSRTAEKQYF. The DNA of the CDR3 is TGTGCCAGCAGCCGGACAGCTGAAAAGCAGTACTTC.

This clone was observed a single time. The V and J genes are TRBV11-2 and TRBJ1-5, with D possibly being TRBD1 (5 bases). V was trimmed by 1 base and J by 7 bases, leaving 11 bases between them. This CDR3 has 14 amino acids. The germline gives CDR1 SGHAT, CDR2 FQNNGV. CDR3 DNA: TGTGCCAGCAGCTTAGGGGGGGATCGCCAGCCCCAGCATTTT. Translating it yields CASSLGGDRQPQHF.

The chain uses TRBV6-1 and TRBJ1-1; 7 nucleotides match TRBD1. Germline V gene lookup returns CDR1 MNHNS and CDR2 SASEGT. The trim removed 6 bases at V and 2 bases at J, leaving 6 bases unmatched. The CDR3 is made up of 14 amino acids. This chain's CDR3 is CASSLQGINTEAFF. The CDR3 region has the DNA TGTGCCAGCAGCTTACAGGGGATAAACACTGAAGCTTTCTTT.

This sequence joins TRBV30 and TRBJ1-1; 8 bases fit TRBD1. The CDR3 sequence is 12 residues long. Germline V CDR1 and CDR2: GTSNPN, SVGIG (reference sequence). After removal of 4 bases from V and 3 bases from J, the junction contained 1 base not matched to a gene. CDR3 coding DNA: TGTGCCTGGAACAGGGGGGACACTGAAGCTTTCTTT. This codes for CAWNRGDTEAFF.

This rearrangement joins TRBV19 to TRBJ2-7; perhaps TRBD1 as D (6 bases). Germline CDR1 and CDR2: LNHDA and SQIVND (reference sequence). V lost 6 bases to trimming and J lost 6 bases, with 18 bases between them. The CDR3 runs 14 residues. The DNA of the CDR3 is TGTGCCAGTAGAGAGACAGGAAAAACGAGCGAGCAGTACTTC. Amino acids: CASRETGKTSEQYF.

This chain connects TRBV28 to TRBJ2-3; 8 bases match TRBD2. CDR1 MDHEN and CDR2 SYDVKM come from the germline V gene. V dropped 6 bases and J dropped 1; count of bases not matched to a gene: 0. There are 13 residues in the CDR3. CDR3 coding DNA: TGTGCCAGCAGGACTAGCGGCACAGATACGCAGTATTTT. It yields the protein CASRTSGTDTQYF. Drawing the rest from reference TRBV28 and TRBJ2-3, the complete variable domain is DVKVTQSSRYLVKRTGEKVFLECVQDMDHENMFWYRQDPGLGLRLIYFSYDVKMKEKGDIPEGYSVSREKKERFSLILESASTNQTSMYLCASRTSGTDTQYFGPGTRLTVL.